Included here is one T cell receptor (beta chain) sequence, with context. Trimming at V came to 6 bases and at J to 0 bases, leaving 8 bases not matched to a gene. Germline assignment: CDR1 MNHEY and CDR2 SMNVEV (reference sequence). The CDR3 totals 16 residues. The sample belongs to a study of blood T cell repertoires in COVID-19. Across the whole study: Italy, Spain and the United States were the sources of the convalescent and acute COVID-19 samples. T cells, B-cell-depleted T cells, or PBMCs provided the cDNA or gDNA that served as material.

In the source study's methods: Using reference gene primer amplification, nucleated cell counts were estimated. Some clones are missing from TCRdb's copy, which holds only in-frame ones; the method was immunoSEQ multiplex PCR. V and J calls plus clone size are reproduced from that table; the DNA served to infer D and trimming. The sample has roughly 200,000 clones; 85% to 90% are singletons. The clonotype comes from a woman in her 30s with active or convalescent COVID-19. Sequenced: peripheral blood. The chain joins TRBV27 to TRBJ2-1; 7 nucleotides agree with TRBD2. The CDR3 sequence is CASRTTSVDSYNEQFF. The CDR3 DNA follows: TGTGCCAGCAGAACAACTAGCGTAGACTCCTACAATGAGCAGTTCTTC.